This T cell receptor beta chain was sequenced in a study of cytomegalovirus exposure and HLA in healthy donors. PCR was performed using 60 Vbeta and 13 Jbeta primers. The repertoire was sequenced with immunoSEQ multiplex PCR; TCRdb's copy has only in-frame clones and lacks some. This sample has about 87,000 clones, with roughly 8.2% found just once. The CDR3 contains 16 residues. The receptor's source is a middle-aged man in good health and CMV-seronegative. The V and J genes are TRBV21-1 and TRBJ2-5; whether TRBD1, the table's D call, matches the DNA was not checked. TRBV21-1 is noted as a pseudogene. The specimen was PBMCs. This chain's CDR3 is CASSLGTGGDQETQYF. Written as DNA, the CDR3 is TGTGCCAGCAGCTTAGGGACAGGGGGCGACCAAGAGACCCAGTACTTC.